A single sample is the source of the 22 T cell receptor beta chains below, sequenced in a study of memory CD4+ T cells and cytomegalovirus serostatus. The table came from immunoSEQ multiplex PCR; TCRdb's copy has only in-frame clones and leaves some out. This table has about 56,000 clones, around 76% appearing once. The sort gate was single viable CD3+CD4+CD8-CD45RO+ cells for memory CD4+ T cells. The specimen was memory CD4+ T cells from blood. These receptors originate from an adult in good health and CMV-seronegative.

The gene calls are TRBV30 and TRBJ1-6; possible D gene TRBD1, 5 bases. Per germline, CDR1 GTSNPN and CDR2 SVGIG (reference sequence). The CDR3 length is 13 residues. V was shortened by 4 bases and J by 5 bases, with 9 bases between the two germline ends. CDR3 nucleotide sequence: TGTGCCTGGAACAGGAAGAATAATTCACCCCTCCACTTT. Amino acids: CAWNRKNNSPLHF. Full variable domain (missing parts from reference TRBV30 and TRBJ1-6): SQTIHQWPATLVQPVGSPLSLECTVEGTSNPNLYWYRQAAGRGLQLLFYSVGIGQISSEVPQNLSASRPQDRQFILSSKKLLLSDSGFYLCAWNRKNNSPLHFGNGTRLTVT.

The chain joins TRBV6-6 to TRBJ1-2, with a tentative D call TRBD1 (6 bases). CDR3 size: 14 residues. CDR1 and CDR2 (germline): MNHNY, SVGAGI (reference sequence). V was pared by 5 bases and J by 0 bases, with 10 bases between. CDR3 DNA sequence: TGTGCCAGCAGTCCCCGGACAGCTAACTATGGCTACACCTTC. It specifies CASSPRTANYGYTF.

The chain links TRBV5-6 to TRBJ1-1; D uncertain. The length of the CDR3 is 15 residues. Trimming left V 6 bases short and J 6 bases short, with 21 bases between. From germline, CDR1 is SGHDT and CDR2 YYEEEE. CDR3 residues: CASTNWIPFNAEAFF. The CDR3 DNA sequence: TGTGCCAGCACAAACTGGATCCCCTTCAACGCTGAAGCTTTCTTT.

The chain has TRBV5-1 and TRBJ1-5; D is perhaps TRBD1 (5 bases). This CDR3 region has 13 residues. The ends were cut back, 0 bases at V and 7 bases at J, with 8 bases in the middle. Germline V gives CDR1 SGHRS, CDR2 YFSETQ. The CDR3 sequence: CASSLDGGQPQHF. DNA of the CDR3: TGCGCCAGCAGCTTGGATGGGGGACAGCCCCAGCATTTT. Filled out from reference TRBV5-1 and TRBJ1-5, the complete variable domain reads KAGVTQTPRYLIKTRGQQVTLSCSPISGHRSVSWYQQTPGQGLQFLFEYFSETQRNKGNFPGRFSGRQFSNSRSEMNVSTLELGDSALYLCASSLDGGQPQHFGDGTRLSIL.

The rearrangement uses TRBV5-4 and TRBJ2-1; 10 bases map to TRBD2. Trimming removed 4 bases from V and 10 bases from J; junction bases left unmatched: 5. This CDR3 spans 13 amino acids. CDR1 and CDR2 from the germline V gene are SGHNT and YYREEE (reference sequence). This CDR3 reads CASSQAGGLEQFF. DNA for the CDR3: TGTGCCAGCAGCCAAGCGGGGGGGCTGGAGCAGTTCTTC.

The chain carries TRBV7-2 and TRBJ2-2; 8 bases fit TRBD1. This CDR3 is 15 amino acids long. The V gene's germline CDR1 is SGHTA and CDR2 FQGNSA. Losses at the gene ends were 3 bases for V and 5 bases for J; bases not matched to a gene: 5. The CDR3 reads CASSFGRGLTGELFF. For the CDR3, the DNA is TGTGCCAGCAGCTTTGGCAGGGGGCTTACCGGGGAGCTGTTTTTT.

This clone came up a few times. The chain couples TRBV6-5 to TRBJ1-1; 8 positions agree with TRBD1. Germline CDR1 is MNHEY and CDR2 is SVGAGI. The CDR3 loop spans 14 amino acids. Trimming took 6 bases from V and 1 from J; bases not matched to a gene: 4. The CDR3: CASSRGQGNTEAFF. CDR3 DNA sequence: TGTGCCAGCAGCCGTGGACAGGGGAACACTGAAGCTTTCTTT.

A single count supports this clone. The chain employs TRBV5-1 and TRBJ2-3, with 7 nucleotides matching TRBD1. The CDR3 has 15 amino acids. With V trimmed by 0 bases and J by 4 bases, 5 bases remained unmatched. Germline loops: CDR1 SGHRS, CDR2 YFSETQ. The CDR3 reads CASSLGNRGADTQYF. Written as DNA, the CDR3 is TGCGCCAGCAGCTTGGGGAACAGGGGTGCAGATACGCAGTATTTT.

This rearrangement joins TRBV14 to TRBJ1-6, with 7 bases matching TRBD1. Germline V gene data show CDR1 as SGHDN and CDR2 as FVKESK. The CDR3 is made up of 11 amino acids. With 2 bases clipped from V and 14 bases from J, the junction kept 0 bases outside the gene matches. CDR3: CASSQTGALHF. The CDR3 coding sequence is TGTGCCAGCAGCCAAACAGGGGCCCTCCACTTT.

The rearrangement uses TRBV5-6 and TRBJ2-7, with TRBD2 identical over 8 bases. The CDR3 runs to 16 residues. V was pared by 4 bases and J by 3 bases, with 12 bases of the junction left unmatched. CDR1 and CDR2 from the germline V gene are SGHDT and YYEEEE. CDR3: CASSDGAGGPHYEQYF. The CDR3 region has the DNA TGTGCCAGCAGCGACGGCGCGGGGGGCCCTCACTACGAGCAGTACTTC.

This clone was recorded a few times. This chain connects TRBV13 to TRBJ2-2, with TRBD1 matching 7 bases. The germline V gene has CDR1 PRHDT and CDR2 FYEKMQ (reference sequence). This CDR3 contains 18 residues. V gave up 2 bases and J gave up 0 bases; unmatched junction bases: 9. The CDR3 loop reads CASSLWGTETANTGELFF. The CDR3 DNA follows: TGTGCCAGCAGCTTATGGGGGACAGAGACCGCGAACACCGGGGAGCTGTTTTTT. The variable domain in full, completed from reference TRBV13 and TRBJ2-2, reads AAGVIQSPRHLIKEKRETATLKCYPIPRHDTVYWYQQGPGQDPQFLISFYEKMQSDKGSIPDRFSAQQFSDYHSELNMSSLELGDSALYFCASSLWGTETANTGELFFGEGSRLTVL.

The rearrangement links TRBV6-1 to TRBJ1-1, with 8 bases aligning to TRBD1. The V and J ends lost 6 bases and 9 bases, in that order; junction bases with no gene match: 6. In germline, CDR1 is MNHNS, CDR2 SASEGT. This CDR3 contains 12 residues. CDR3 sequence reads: CASSTTGAQAFF. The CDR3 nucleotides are TGTGCCAGCAGCACGACAGGGGCCCAAGCTTTCTTT.

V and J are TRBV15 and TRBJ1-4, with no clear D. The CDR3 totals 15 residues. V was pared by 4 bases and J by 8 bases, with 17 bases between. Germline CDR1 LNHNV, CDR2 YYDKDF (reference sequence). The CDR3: CATSKTGNSMEKLFF. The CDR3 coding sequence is TGTGCCACCAGCAAAACGGGTAACTCAATGGAAAAACTGTTTTTT.

CDR3 sequence: CASSLGGAGNSPLHF. The DNA of the CDR3 is TGTGCCAGCAGCTTGGGGGGGGCGGGTAATTCACCCCTCCACTTT. The rearrangement joins TRBV7-2 to TRBJ1-6; possible D gene TRBD1, 6 bases. This CDR3 region has 15 residues. Germline-derived CDR1 and CDR2 are SGHTA and FQGNSA. V was shortened by 3 bases and J by 6 bases, with 12 bases between the two germline ends.

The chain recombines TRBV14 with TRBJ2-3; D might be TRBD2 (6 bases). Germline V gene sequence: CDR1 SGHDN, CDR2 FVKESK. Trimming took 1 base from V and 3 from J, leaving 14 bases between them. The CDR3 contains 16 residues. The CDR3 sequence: CASSQGRGAGTDTQYF. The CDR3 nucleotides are TGTGCCAGCAGCCAAGGGCGGGGCGCGGGGACAGATACGCAGTATTTT.

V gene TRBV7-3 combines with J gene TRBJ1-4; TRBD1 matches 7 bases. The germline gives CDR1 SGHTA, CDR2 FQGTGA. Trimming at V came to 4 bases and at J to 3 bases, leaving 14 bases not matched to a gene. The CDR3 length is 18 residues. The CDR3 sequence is CASSSGGSTSGSNEKLFF. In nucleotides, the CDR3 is TGTGCCAGCAGCTCAGGGGGGTCAACTAGCGGTTCTAATGAAAAACTGTTTTTT.

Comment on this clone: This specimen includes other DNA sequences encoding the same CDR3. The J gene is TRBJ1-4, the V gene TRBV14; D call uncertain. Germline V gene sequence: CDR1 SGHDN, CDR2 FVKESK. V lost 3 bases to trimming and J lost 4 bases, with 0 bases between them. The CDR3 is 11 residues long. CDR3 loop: CASSHNEKLFF. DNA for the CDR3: TGTGCCAGCAGCCATAATGAAAAACTGTTTTTT.

CDR3 in amino acids: CASSVGAPDTQYF. The CDR3 DNA reads TGTGCCAGCAGCGTCGGGGCTCCAGATACGCAGTATTTT. The chain joins TRBV9 to TRBJ2-3, with D tentatively TRBD1 or TRBD2 (5 bases each). CDR1 SGDLS and CDR2 YYNGEE come from the germline V gene. The V end lost 2 bases, the J end lost 4 bases, and 8 bases lay between the germline ends. This CDR3 contains 13 residues. The variable domain in full, completed from reference TRBV9 and TRBJ2-3, reads DSGVTQTPKHLITATGQRVTLRCSPRSGDLSVYWYQQSLDQGLQFLIQYYNGEERAKGNILERFSAQQFPDLHSELNLSSLELGDSALYFCASSVGAPDTQYFGPGTRLTVL.

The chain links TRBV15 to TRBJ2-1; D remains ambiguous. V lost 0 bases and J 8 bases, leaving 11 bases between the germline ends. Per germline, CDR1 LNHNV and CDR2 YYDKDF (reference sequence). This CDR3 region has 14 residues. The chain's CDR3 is CATSRDPFKDEQFF. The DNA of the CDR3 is TGTGCCACCAGCAGAGATCCCTTTAAGGATGAGCAGTTCTTC.

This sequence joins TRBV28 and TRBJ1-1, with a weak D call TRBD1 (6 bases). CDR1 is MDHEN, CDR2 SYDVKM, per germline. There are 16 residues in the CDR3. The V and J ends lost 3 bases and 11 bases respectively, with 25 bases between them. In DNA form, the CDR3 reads TGTGCCAGCAGTTTCACCCGAGGGGGGTCGGGTAAGGGGGCTTTCTTT. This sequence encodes CASSFTRGGSGKGAFF.

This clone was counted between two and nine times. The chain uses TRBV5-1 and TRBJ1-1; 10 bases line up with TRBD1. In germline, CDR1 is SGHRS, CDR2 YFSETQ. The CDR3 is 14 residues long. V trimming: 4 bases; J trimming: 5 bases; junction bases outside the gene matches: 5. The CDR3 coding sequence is TGCGCCAGCAGCCAGGGACAGGGGAAAACTGAAGCTTTCTTT. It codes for CASSQGQGKTEAFF.

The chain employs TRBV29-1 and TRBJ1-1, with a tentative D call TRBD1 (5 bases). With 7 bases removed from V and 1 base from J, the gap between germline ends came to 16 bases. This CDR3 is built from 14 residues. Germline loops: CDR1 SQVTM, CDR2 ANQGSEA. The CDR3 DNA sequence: TGCAGCGCCGAGTATCAGGGTGGGAACACTGAAGCTTTCTTT. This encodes CSAEYQGGNTEAFF. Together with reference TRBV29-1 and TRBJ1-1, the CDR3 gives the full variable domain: SAVISQKPSRDICQRGTSLTIQCQVDSQVTMMFWYRQQPGQSLTLIATANQGSEATYESGFVIDKFPISRPNLTFSTLTVSNMSPEDSSIYLCSAEYQGGNTEAFFGQGTRLTVV.